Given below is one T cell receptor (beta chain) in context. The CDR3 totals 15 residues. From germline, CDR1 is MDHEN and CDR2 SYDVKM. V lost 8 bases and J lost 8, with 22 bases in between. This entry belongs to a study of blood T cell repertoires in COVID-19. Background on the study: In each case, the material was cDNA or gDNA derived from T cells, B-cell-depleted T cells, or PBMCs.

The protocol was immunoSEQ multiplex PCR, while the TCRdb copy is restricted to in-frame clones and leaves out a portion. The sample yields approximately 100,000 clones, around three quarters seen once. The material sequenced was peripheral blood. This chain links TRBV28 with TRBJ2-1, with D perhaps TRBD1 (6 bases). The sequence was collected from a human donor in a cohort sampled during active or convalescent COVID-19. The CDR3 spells CASPPGPWGPHEQFF. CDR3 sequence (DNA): TGTGCCAGCCCCCCCGGGCCCTGGGGGCCCCATGAGCAGTTCTTC.